This TCR beta chain was documented in a study of CXCR3-negative and CXCR3-positive naive CD8 T cells (dated by TCRdb to between 2017 and 2020). For the study in its entirety: In total, some 150 million TRB reads were obtained, which works out to roughly 1.5 +/- 0.3 million reads per library. The diversity and physicochemical repertoire analyses included fewer than twelve donors pooled from two independent experiments. Naive subsets from about 5 donors and memory cells from 3 donors were included in the TRBV-TRBJ cluster analysis.

What the research found in general, with its limitations: Similar TRBV-TRBJ usage was shown by naive CXCR3-negative and CXCR3-positive cells from the same donor, whereas distinct patterns were shown by memory cells. Comparably high repertoire diversity was found in both naive subsets, whereas much lower repertoire diversity was found in memory CD8+ T cells. Freshly isolated PBMCs were used for most assays because CXCR3 expression partially decreased after cryopreservation. TRB CDR3s from CXCR3-positive naive cells showed higher hydrophobicity (lower Kidera factor 4), lower energy, and higher strength and volume indices than CXCR3-negative naive cells. Because surface CD5, which has been linked to self-reactivity in mice, was comparable between naive subsets, TCR interaction strength was also inferred from TRB CDR3 physicochemical properties.

Worth noting for this clonotype: Its antigen is currently not known.

Data came from a NextSeq 550. The Human TCR Profiling Kit (MiLaboratory) was used to prepare UMI-labeled 5' RACE TRB cDNA libraries. cDNA synthesis used the entire amount of extracted RNA, and PCR amplification then used the entire amount of cDNA produced. The libraries were made side by side, with each library going through the same number of PCR cycles. On the study's bioinformatics: About 50,000 +/- 10,000 unique UMI-labeled TRB cDNA molecules per library were extracted with MIGEC and MiXCR, with at least two reads per UMI required. An average of roughly 40,000 +/- 10,000 functional in-frame TRB CDR3 nucleotide clonotypes without stop codons was found per library. After each sample was downsampled to 5000 UMI-labeled TRB molecules, VDJtools was used to calculate diversity metrics such as normalized Shannon-Wiener and Chao1. VDJtools was used to calculate clonotype-size-weighted physicochemical properties of the central five CDR3 residues, namely interaction energy, strength, volume and Kidera factor 4. Following TCRdb reprocessing, every CDR3 protein sequence forms one entry, and DNA is not provided. TCRdb, not the authors, supplied the V and J calls. The sample table gives 40,000 to 55,000 distinct CDR3 sequences. The top ten hold about 1.4% of the sample.

Each CD8+ T cell subset was flow-sorted in triplicate, with about 320,000 cells per subset placed directly into RLT lysis buffer. To keep memory contaminants out, a stringent definition of naive CD8+ T cells was applied: CD45RO-CCR7+CD27+CD95-. Peripheral blood mononuclear cells were isolated from buffy coats using standard density gradient centrifugation. Naive CXCR3-negative and CXCR3-positive CD8+ T cells were flow-sorted on a FACSAria III. Total RNA was extracted from sorted cells with an RNeasy Mini Kit. Sequences LNHDA (CDR1) and SQIVND (CDR2) are obtained from the germline V gene (reference sequence). There are 15 amino acids in the CDR3, from cysteine to phenylalanine inclusive. DNA was not recorded.

Recombination linked TRBV19 to TRBJ2-7; TCRdb gives TRBD2 as the D gene, but with no DNA this cannot be confirmed. The material sequenced was naive CXCR3- CD8+ T cells from blood. What the cell subset or site label conveys for this sample: CD45RO-CCR7+CD27+CD95- naive CD8+ T cells lacking CXCR3 (TNR3-). The TCR was taken from a human donor in good health. Some clones in this sample may be carry-over from other donors' samples. CDR3 protein: CASSIYRGLSYEQYF.